Listed below are T cell receptor beta chains from one sample, sequenced in a study of OX40 agonist ivuxolimab in advanced cancers. This table comes from immunoSEQ multiplex PCR, and its TCRdb copy is limited to in-frame clones, with some not included. Of some 68,000 clones in the sample, 88% were seen once. The sequences come from CD4+ or CD8+ T cells sorted from blood, collected in a trial of the OX40 agonist ivuxolimab. Source of these receptors: an adult with an advanced solid tumor such as melanoma, head and neck, liver or kidney cancer. Both conserved end residues are part of each CDR3. D genes are given only for firm matches. The listing skips clone size in some rows; elsewhere it reads once, few, many or a size class.

D gene,clone size,J gene,V gene,CDR3 DNA,CDR3 protein
.,.,TRBJ1-1,TRBV6-1,TGTGCCAGCAGGCGAACGGTGAACACTGAAGCTTTCTTT,CASRRTVNTEAFF
.,few,TRBJ2-2,TRBV10-2,TGCGCCAGCAGTGAGTCACAGGGCCTTAAGCTGTTTTTT,CASSESQGLKLFF
TRBD1,.,TRBJ1-1,TRBV28,TGTGCCAGCAGTTTCCCCAGGGGGCGGACTGAAGCTTTCTTT,CASSFPRGRTEAFF
.,.,TRBJ2-7,TRBV10-3,TGTGCCATCAGTGACCCAGGGTTCCCCTCCTACGAGCAGTACTTC,CAISDPGFPSYEQYF
TRBD2,once,TRBJ2-2,TRBV7-9,TGTGCCAGCAGCTCGCTAGCGGGAGCCGGGGAGCTGTTTTTT,CASSSLAGAGELFF
TRBD2,.,TRBJ2-3,TRBV19,TGTGCCAGTAGTATCCTCCCTAGCGGGGGGGCCGCAAGGACGCAGTATTTT,CASSILPSGGAARTQYF
.,.,TRBJ1-1,TRBV11-2,TGTGCCAGCAGCTTAGATCGGGGGGCGCGTTCTCTGAACACTGAAGCTTTCTTT,CASSLDRGARSLNTEAFF
.,once,TRBJ2-1,TRBV4-3,TGCGCCAGCAGCCAAGATCTAATACAAAATGAGCAGTTCTTC,CASSQDLIQNEQFF
TRBD1,.,TRBJ1-1,TRBV9,TGTGCCAGCAGGGCGGGACAGGGGGACACTGAAGCTTTCTTT,CASRAGQGDTEAFF
.,.,TRBJ2-1,TRBV6-6,TGTGCCAGCAGGGGGCACTTTATCGATGAGCAGTTCTTC,CASRGHFIDEQFF
.,.,TRBJ1-2,TRBV6-1,TGTGCCAGCAGCGATATATGGGGGGGCGTTGGCTACACCTTC,CASSDIWGGVGYTF
.,.,TRBJ2-1,TRBV14,TGTGCCAGCAGCCAAGTGGGTTATAGCGTGGAATTCTTC,CASSQVGYSVEFF
.,.,TRBJ1-1,TRBV27,TGTGCCAGCAGTTTATTCGGGGGCGCGATGAACACTGAAGCTTTCTTT,CASSLFGGAMNTEAFF
.,.,TRBJ2-5,TRBV11-3,TGTGCCAGCAGCTTATATCCGGGCCAAGAGACCCAGTACTTC,CASSLYPGQETQYF
.,few,TRBJ2-7,TRBV5-4,TGTGCCAGCAGCTTGGACCGGGGGAACGAGCAGTACTTC,CASSLDRGNEQYF
.,.,TRBJ1-5,TRBV28,TGTGCCAGCAGTTCCTCACAGCATTCGTCGCCCCAGCATTTT,CASSSSQHSSPQHF
.,.,TRBJ1-5,TRBV7-9,TGTGCCAGCAGCTTGGGCACAGCGGTGAGCAATCAGCCCCAGCATTTT,CASSLGTAVSNQPQHF
.,.,TRBJ2-1,TRBV7-3,TGTGCCAGCAGCTTACCGGGTACCAATGAGCAGTTCTTC,CASSLPGTNEQFF
.,.,TRBJ2-1,TRBV6-4,TGTGCCAGCAGGGAACTAGGGCAGTTCTTC,CASRELGQFF
TRBD2,.,TRBJ2-3,TRBV11-3,TGTGCCAGCACTGGGGTGTCTAGCGGGAGCGTACGTTATACGCAGTATTTT,CASTGVSSGSVRYTQYF
TRBD1,.,TRBJ2-7,TRBV11-3,TGTGCCAGCACCGGGACAGGGGGCTGGAACGAGCAGTACTTC,CASTGTGGWNEQYF
.,.,TRBJ2-1,TRBV7-7,TGTGCTAGCGCCCTGGACGGTGACAATGAGCAGTTCTTC,CASALDGDNEQFF
.,.,TRBJ2-2,TRBV7-6,TGTGCCAGCAGATCTACAGGGAATTCCGGGGAGCTGTTTTTT,CASRSTGNSGELFF
TRBD1,.,TRBJ1-2,TRBV6-1,TGTGCCAGCAGGGGTGGACAGGGAGGCTATGGCTACACCTTC,CASRGGQGGYGYTF
TRBD1,.,TRBJ2-6,TRBV12-5,TGTGCTAGTGGTTTGGGCGGGACAGGGGGCGGTGGGGCCAACGTCCTGACTTTC,CASGLGGTGGGGANVLTF
.,once,TRBJ2-5,TRBV7-2,TGTGCCAGCAGCATCCGGGCCAGCCAAGAGACCCAGTACTTC,CASSIRASQETQYF
TRBD1,.,TRBJ1-1,TRBV18,TGTGCCAGCTCAGAGACAGGGTATGAACTTGAAGCTTTCTTT,CASSETGYELEAFF
.,.,TRBJ1-1,TRBV5-1,TGCGCCAGCAGCTTGGAGGGCAGGGCCACGAACACTGAAGCTTTCTTT,CASSLEGRATNTEAFF
TRBD1,.,TRBJ1-1,TRBV11-1,TGTGCCAGCAGCCATGCCGACAGGGGCAATGAAGCTTTCTTT,CASSHADRGNEAFF
TRBD1,.,TRBJ1-1,TRBV7-9,TGTGCCAGCAGCCCTCCAAACAGGGGGCCTGAAGCTTTCTTT,CASSPPNRGPEAFF
.,.,TRBJ2-3,TRBV7-6,TGTGCCAGCAGCTTAGTACAGGATAATACGCAGTATTTT,CASSLVQDNTQYF
.,.,TRBJ1-1,TRBV10-2,TGCGCCAGCAGTGGGGCTATGCCCTACACTGAAGCTTTCTTT,CASSGAMPYTEAFF
TRBD2,few,TRBJ2-7,TRBV2,TGTGCCAGCAGACTTACTAGCGGACCAGCCTACGAGCAGTACTTC,CASRLTSGPAYEQYF
TRBD2,few,TRBJ2-1,TRBV9,TGTGCCAGCAGCCCCAAAATAGCGACTAGCGGGAGGGCTGGCTACAATGAGCAGTTCTTC,CASSPKIATSGRAGYNEQFF
.,.,TRBJ2-3,TRBV6-7,TGTGCCAGCAGTACCCCTAAGTATTTT,CASSTPKYF
.,.,TRBJ2-6,TRBV5-1,TGCGCCAGCAGCTTTCTGGGGGAGTTTACTGGGGCCAACGTCCTGACTTTC,CASSFLGEFTGANVLTF
TRBD1,.,TRBJ1-5,TRBV19,TGTGCCAGTAGTATAGTGACAGGGACCAATCAGCCCCAGCATTTT,CASSIVTGTNQPQHF
.,.,TRBJ2-5,TRBV5-5,TGTGCCAGCAGTTGGCCGGGGAAAGAGACCCAGTACTTC,CASSWPGKETQYF
TRBD1,.,TRBJ1-2,TRBV19,TGTGCCAGTAGTATACTGACAGGGACCTATGGCTACACCTTC,CASSILTGTYGYTF
.,.,TRBJ1-4,TRBV7-9,TGTGCCAGCAGTTTGAGGGATGAAAAACTGTTTTTT,CASSLRDEKLFF
TRBD1,.,TRBJ1-1,TRBV10-1,TGCGCCAGCAGGGGACAGCCGAACACTGAAGCTTTCTTT,CASRGQPNTEAFF
.,.,TRBJ1-1,TRBV2,TGTGCCAGCGACAGAATAAACACTGAAGCTTTCTTT,CASDRINTEAFF
.,.,TRBJ2-4,TRBV7-8,TGTGCCAGCAGCTTAGCGGTGGACCCAGGAGCCAAAAACATTCAGTACTTC,CASSLAVDPGAKNIQYF
.,.,TRBJ2-1,TRBV5-6,TGTGCCAGCAGCTTGATGTTCCAGGTGGTGCACAATGAGCAGTTCTTC,CASSLMFQVVHNEQFF
.,.,TRBJ1-2,TRBV2,TGTGCCAGCACTCAAGTAACAGGGTCGGCTGGCTACACCTTC,CASTQVTGSAGYTF
.,.,TRBJ2-3,TRBV7-9,TGTGCCAGCAGCTTAGGACACCTCACAGATACGCAGTATTTT,CASSLGHLTDTQYF
.,few,TRBJ1-2,TRBV9,TGTGCCAGCAGCGTAGATCAGCTGAGCTATGGCTACACCTTC,CASSVDQLSYGYTF
.,.,TRBJ1-3,TRBV11-2,TGTGCCAGCAGCTTAGTCGGGAACTCTGGAAACACCATATATTTT,CASSLVGNSGNTIYF
.,.,TRBJ2-7,TRBV15,TGTGCCACCAGCAGAGATTTGGAAGGGATCCCCTACGAGCAGTACTTC,CATSRDLEGIPYEQYF
TRBD1,once,TRBJ1-6,TRBV6-1,TGTGCCAGCAGTGTATTGAACAGGGGGCTCAATTCACCCCTCCACTTT,CASSVLNRGLNSPLHF
TRBD2,.,TRBJ2-7,TRBV11-3,TGTGCCAGCAGCTTAGTAGCGGGGGGCCTCGGGGCGGTCGAGCAGTACTTC,CASSLVAGGLGAVEQYF
.,.,TRBJ1-2,TRBV4-2,TGTGCCAGCAGCCAAGTCCAGGGGACCCATGGCTACACCTTC,CASSQVQGTHGYTF
TRBD2,.,TRBJ2-7,TRBV11-2,TGTGCCAGCAGCTTAGAATCTAGCGGGTTTCCCTACGAGCAGTACTTC,CASSLESSGFPYEQYF
.,.,TRBJ2-7,TRBV7-2,TGTGCCAGCAGCTTAGACTTTGCCGAGCAGTACTTC,CASSLDFAEQYF